This entry lists 9 T cell receptor beta chains sequenced from one sample in a study of blood T cell repertoires in COVID-19. Assay: immunoSEQ multiplex PCR; the TCRdb copy retains only in-frame clones and omits some. The data contain around 300,000 clones, over 80% of them seen just once; the ten biggest clones take up roughly 6.3%. The sequenced sample consisted of peripheral blood. These receptor sequences come from a woman between 50 and 59 years old with COVID-19, enrolled during active disease.

This clone was observed a few times. This chain uses TRBV19 with TRBJ1-5, with D uncertain. V was trimmed by 6 bases and J by 4 bases, leaving 16 bases between them. Germline V gene sequence: CDR1 LNHDA, CDR2 SQIVND (reference sequence). The CDR3 has 15 residues. CDR3 DNA sequence: TGTGCCAGTAGGCTCGACAATTTTGGAAATCAGCCCCAGCATTTT. Translated, it gives CASRLDNFGNQPQHF.

The chain carries TRBV6-2 or TRBV6-3 and TRBJ1-2, with no clear D. This CDR3 contains 16 residues. The V gene's germline CDR1 is MNHEY and CDR2 SVGEGT. V was trimmed by 4 bases and J by 3 bases, leaving 18 bases between them. Here the CDR3 DNA reads TGTGCCAGCAGTTCCCCGGACGGGGTATTGGACTATGGCTACACCTTC. It is translated as CASSSPDGVLDYGYTF.

The chain joins TRBV19 to TRBJ2-2; the D is unclear. CDR3 length: 13 amino acids. Germline V gives CDR1 LNHDA, CDR2 SQIVND (reference sequence). Deletions cut 5 bases from V and 6 bases from J, with 10 bases between. CDR3 sequence: CASSLLSSGELFF. In nucleotides, the CDR3 is TGTGCCAGTAGTCTACTAAGCTCCGGGGAGCTGTTTTTT.

The rearrangement joins TRBV6-4 to TRBJ2-2, with 7 bases identical to TRBD1. Germline CDR1 reads MRHNA; CDR2 reads SNTAGT. The CDR3 sequence is 15 residues long. The ends lost 3 bases at V and 3 bases at J; junction bases unmatched: 4. CDR3 bases: TGTGCCAGCAGTGAGGGGCAGGGGGACACCGGGGAGCTGTTTTTT. Its protein product is CASSEGQGDTGELFF.

V is TRBV4-1 and J is TRBJ2-7, with 8 positions matching TRBD2. V lost 3 bases and J lost 2; bases outside the gene matches: 15. Per germline, CDR1 MGHRA and CDR2 YSYEKL. This CDR3 is 18 amino acids long. The chain's CDR3 is CASSQGASSGYVTYEQYF. DNA of the CDR3: TGCGCCAGCAGCCAGGGGGCTTCTAGCGGGTACGTAACCTACGAGCAGTACTTC.

For the CDR3, the DNA is TGTGCCACCAGTGTGCAGTCACAAGAGACCCAGTACTTC. This encodes CATSVQSQETQYF. This chain uses TRBV24-1 with TRBJ2-5; D not resolved. CDR3 length: 13 residues. V lost 5 bases and J lost 2, with 8 bases in between. Germline V lookup: CDR1 KGHDR, CDR2 SFDVKD.

V is TRBV27 and J is TRBJ1-1, with a tentative D call TRBD1 (5 bases). V was clipped by 4 bases and J by 0 bases, with 15 bases between them. CDR1 MNHEY and CDR2 SMNVEV come from the germline V gene (reference sequence). This CDR3 is built from 16 residues. CDR3 DNA sequence: TGTGCCAGCAGTTCCGACCCGACAGTTATGAACACTGAAGCTTTCTTT. Translation: CASSSDPTVMNTEAFF.

The chain couples TRBV19 to TRBJ2-2; 8 bases align to TRBD2. Germline V gene data show CDR1 as LNHDA and CDR2 as SQIVND (reference sequence). This CDR3 is 15 amino acids long. Trimming took 7 bases from V and 5 from J; bases not matched to a gene: 9. The CDR3 loop reads CASTLGGVETGELFF. CDR3 bases: TGTGCCAGTACCCTCGGGGGGGTAGAGACCGGGGAGCTGTTTTTT.

The chain's CDR3 is CASSSGYGGEETQYF. CDR3 coding DNA: TGTGCCAGCAGCTCGGGATATGGAGGGGAAGAGACCCAGTACTTC. The chain uses TRBV7-3 and TRBJ2-5; the D gene is possibly TRBD2 (6 bases). CDR3 size: 15 residues. Trimming cost V 4 bases and J 3 bases, with 15 bases left between them. In germline, CDR1 is SGHTA, CDR2 FQGTGA.